The source of this T cell receptor beta chain is a study of cytomegalovirus exposure and HLA in healthy donors. The PCR had 60 Vbeta and 13 Jbeta primers. This table comes from immunoSEQ multiplex PCR, and its TCRdb copy is limited to in-frame clones, with some not included. The sample lists approximately 120,000 clones; 60% to 85% were seen once. This CDR3 is 13 amino acids long. The germline CDR1 and CDR2 sequences are SGHTA and FQGNSA. Between the trimmed V and J ends, which lost 5 bases and 6 bases, there was a span of 11 bases. This chain connects TRBV7-2 to TRBJ1-5, with D hard to call. The sequence was obtained from a woman in her forties in good health and CMV-seropositive. Material: PBMCs. The CDR3 sequence is CASSLTGIQPQHF. The CDR3 DNA sequence: TGTGCCAGCAGCCTAACCGGTATTCAGCCCCAGCATTTT.